This is a list of T cell receptor beta chains from one sample in a study of blood T cells in healthy people across ages. TCRdb reanalysed the 5' RACE reads using MiXCR and keeps one entry per CDR3 protein. The repertoire holds roughly 860,000 distinct CDR3 sequences, with 55% to 65% as singletons. Source material: blood. All receptors come from a man aged 25 to 40 in good health. Each CDR3 is given with its conserved first and last residue. The D gene is left open where the match is weak. Some rows mark clone size as missing; the rest say once, few, many or name a class of expanded clone.

cdr3_nt cdr3_aa v_call clone_size j_call d_call
TGCAGTGCTAGAGTGGTTACCTCCTACGAGCAGTACTTC CSARVVTSYEQYF TRBV20-1 - TRBJ2-7 -
TGCAGTGCCCGGGGGGACTCCCGGAATGAGCAGTACTTC CSARGDSRNEQYF TRBV20-1 - TRBJ2-7 TRBD2
TGTGCCAGCAGTTATCAGGGGACCAATCAGCCCCAGCATTTT CASSYQGTNQPQHF TRBV27 - TRBJ1-5 -
TGTGCCAGCAGTGAAAGGGTGGATGAGCAGTACTTC CASSERVDEQYF TRBV25-1 once TRBJ2-5 -
TGCGCCAGCAGCCAAAACAGAGGGGGATACGAGCAGTACTTC CASSQNRGGYEQYF TRBV4-3 - TRBJ2-7 -
TGTGCCAGCACCTCCGACCCGACAGATACGCAGTATTTT CASTSDPTDTQYF TRBV7-2 few TRBJ2-3 -
TGTGCCAGCAGCTACCGGGACAGGGTTTCACCCCTCCACTTT CASSYRDRVSPLHF TRBV7-9 few TRBJ1-6 TRBD1
TGTGCCAGCAGCTTAGCCGCGGCCGCAAACAATGAGCAGTTCTTC CASSLAAAANNEQFF TRBV7-9 - TRBJ2-1 -
TGCGCCAGCAGCCTCGGGACGACGGCTAACTATGGCTACACCTTC CASSLGTTANYGYTF TRBV5-1 - TRBJ1-2 -
TGCGCCAGCAGCCAAGACGAGGGGGCCTACTATGGCTACACCTTC CASSQDEGAYYGYTF TRBV4-3 - TRBJ1-2 TRBD1
TGCAGTGCTAGAGGAGTTTACCGGGGGGGCCACCAAGAGACCCAGTACTTC CSARGVYRGGHQETQYF TRBV20-1 - TRBJ2-5 TRBD2
TGTGCCGGCAGGCCTAGGGGGGGGACCCCAGATACGCAGTATTTT CAGRPRGGTPDTQYF TRBV12-3/TRBV12-4 - TRBJ2-3 -
TGCGCCAGCAGCCTTCGGACGACGGGTGGCAATGAGCAGTTCTTC CASSLRTTGGNEQFF TRBV4-3 - TRBJ2-1 -
TGTGCCAGCAGTCGGGACAGGGAGACAAATCAGCCCCAGCATTTT CASSRDRETNQPQHF TRBV12-3/TRBV12-4 - TRBJ1-5 TRBD1
TGCAGTGCTAGAGAGGGGGGGGTGGCTAATGAAAAACTGTTTTTT CSAREGGVANEKLFF TRBV20-1 - TRBJ1-4 -
TGCAGCGTCCTGGGAGGGTACGCTGGGGCCAACGTCCTGACTTTC CSVLGGYAGANVLTF TRBV29-1 few TRBJ2-6 TRBD2
TGTGCCAGCAGCCAAGTGGCGGGGGGGTCGAAAAACATTCAGTACTTC CASSQVAGGSKNIQYF TRBV3-1 - TRBJ2-4 TRBD2
TGTGCCAGCAGCTCTAGAGGCTCCCGCGGCGATACGCAGTATTTT CASSSRGSRGDTQYF TRBV9 - TRBJ2-3 -
TGCAGTGCTAGAGAGGGGGCAGTCGCCACCCTCAATCAGCCCCAGCATTTT CSAREGAVATLNQPQHF TRBV20-1 many TRBJ1-5 -
TGTGCCAGCAGCCAAGCTGCCCCCACATCTTGGGATACGCAGTATTTT CASSQAAPTSWDTQYF TRBV4-2 - TRBJ2-3 -
TGTGCCAGCAGCTTAAACCTGTACAATGAGCAGTTCTTC CASSLNLYNEQFF TRBV11-3 - TRBJ2-1 -
TGTGCCAGCGGACGACCGACTAGCGGGCCAGATACGCAGTATTTT CASGRPTSGPDTQYF TRBV2 - TRBJ2-3 TRBD2
TGTGCCAGCAGCCGCGGGGAGGGGAATGAAAAACTGTTTTTT CASSRGEGNEKLFF TRBV13 - TRBJ1-4 -
TGTGCCAGCAGTTTGGGACTAGCGGGATTCGGGGAGACCCAGTACTTC CASSLGLAGFGETQYF TRBV28 few TRBJ2-5 TRBD2
TGTGCCAGTAGCTTGGAGGGACACGGGTTAACCGTCCTGACTTTC CASSLEGHGLTVLTF TRBV5-8 few TRBJ2-6 -
TGTGCCAGCATGACGGTTGACATTCAGTACTTC CASMTVDIQYF TRBV6-1 - TRBJ2-4 -
TGCGCCAGCAGCCAAGTCGGGGGGCCTGGGGCCAAAAACATTCAGTACTTC CASSQVGGPGAKNIQYF TRBV4-1 - TRBJ2-4 -
TGCAGCGTCCGACAAACCTACGAGCAGTACTTC CSVRQTYEQYF TRBV29-1 - TRBJ2-7 -
TGTGCCAGCAGCATACAGACCACTAGCACAGATACGCAGTATTTT CASSIQTTSTDTQYF TRBV2 - TRBJ2-3 -
TGTGCCAGCAGCGGGACTAGCGGGGAAGAGACCCAGTACTTC CASSGTSGEETQYF TRBV2 - TRBJ2-5 TRBD2
TGTGCCAGCAGTTCCTGGACAGGGGGCGCGTATGGCTACACCTTC CASSSWTGGAYGYTF TRBV6-5 - TRBJ1-2 TRBD1
TGTGCCAGTACCTCCGAACAGGGGGGAGGATCCTACGAGCAGTACTTC CASTSEQGGGSYEQYF TRBV28 once TRBJ2-7 TRBD1
TGTGCCAGCAGCGTCACGACAGGGGACAATGAGCAGTTCTTC CASSVTTGDNEQFF TRBV9 - TRBJ2-1 TRBD1
TGCAGTGCTCCTGACCCGGGCGGGGGGCATCTAAATGAGCAGTTCTTC CSAPDPGGGHLNEQFF TRBV20-1 - TRBJ2-1 TRBD2
TGTGCCAGCAAGAAGGGGCCCAACACAGATACGCAGTATTTT CASKKGPNTDTQYF TRBV19 - TRBJ2-3 -
TGTGCCAGCAGTTACTCCTACAATGAGCAGTTCTTC CASSYSYNEQFF TRBV6-2/TRBV6-3 many TRBJ2-1 -
TGCGCCAGCAGCGTGGCATCGGCGATAACTGAGCAGTTCTTC CASSVASAITEQFF TRBV5-1 - TRBJ2-1 -
TGTGCCACCAGCTCCGGACAGGGGGCGAGTGTAGATACGCAGTATTTT CATSSGQGASVDTQYF TRBV15 once TRBJ2-3 TRBD1
TGCAGTGCTAGTGCCGAATTTGAGGGGCAGTACTTC CSASAEFEGQYF TRBV20-1 few TRBJ2-5 -
TGTGCCAGCGGAGTCCCGACAGGGCGGAATTATAATTCACCCCTCCACTTT CASGVPTGRNYNSPLHF TRBV6-1 once TRBJ1-6 TRBD1
TGTGCCAGCAGTTTAGACAGGGGCCAAAACATTCAGTACTTC CASSLDRGQNIQYF TRBV27 - TRBJ2-4 TRBD1
TGTGCCAGCAGTTCGCTAGCGGGGGTCTCCTACGAGCAGTACTTC CASSSLAGVSYEQYF TRBV28 few TRBJ2-7 TRBD2
TGCGCCAGCAGCTTGGATGACAGCGTTAATTCACCCCTCCACTTT CASSLDDSVNSPLHF TRBV5-1 - TRBJ1-6 -
TGTGCCAGCACCCCTAGCGGGGGATGGAATGAGCAGTACTTC CASTPSGGWNEQYF TRBV6-2/TRBV6-3 once TRBJ2-5 TRBD2
TGTGCCAGCAGCCAAGGTTGGACTAGCAGTTACGAGCAGTACTTC CASSQGWTSSYEQYF TRBV3-1 - TRBJ2-7 TRBD2
TGTGCCAGCAGCTTAGACAGGGTTGACGATACGCAGTATTTT CASSLDRVDDTQYF TRBV7-9 once TRBJ2-3 -
TGTGCCAGCAGTGAGTTAGGGCTAAGGCCCTACGAGCAGTACTTC CASSELGLRPYEQYF TRBV25-1 - TRBJ2-7 -
TGTGCCAGCAGCCCTCGGGCCGACAATGAGCAGTTCTTC CASSPRADNEQFF TRBV7-6 - TRBJ2-1 -
TGTGCCAGCAGCCTATTAAGGGGGCGCGAGCAGTACTTC CASSLLRGREQYF TRBV28 - TRBJ2-7 TRBD1
TGCAGTGCCGAAATAGGGGTAAATCAGCCCCAGCATTTT CSAEIGVNQPQHF TRBV20-1 - TRBJ1-5 -
TGCAGTGCTAGAGTGGGGGACAGGGGCTACAATGGGCAGTTCTTC CSARVGDRGYNGQFF TRBV20-1 - TRBJ2-1 TRBD1